The present TCR beta chain was sequenced within a study of blood T cell repertoires in COVID-19. Produced via immunoSEQ multiplex PCR; TCRdb's table is partial and in-frame only. In the table there are about 170,000 clones, 85% of which are singletons. The CDR3 is 13 residues long. The ends were cut back, 3 bases at V and 0 bases at J, with 2 bases in the middle. Germline V gene data show CDR1 as SGHTA and CDR2 as FQGTGA. The chain carries TRBV7-3 and TRBJ2-2; no clear D gene. This TCR was recovered from a woman of 80 years or more with COVID-19, enrolled during active disease. The sample was peripheral blood. The CDR3 DNA follows: TGTGCCAGCAGCTTCTCGAACACCGGGGAGCTGTTTTTT. Translated, it gives CASSFSNTGELFF.